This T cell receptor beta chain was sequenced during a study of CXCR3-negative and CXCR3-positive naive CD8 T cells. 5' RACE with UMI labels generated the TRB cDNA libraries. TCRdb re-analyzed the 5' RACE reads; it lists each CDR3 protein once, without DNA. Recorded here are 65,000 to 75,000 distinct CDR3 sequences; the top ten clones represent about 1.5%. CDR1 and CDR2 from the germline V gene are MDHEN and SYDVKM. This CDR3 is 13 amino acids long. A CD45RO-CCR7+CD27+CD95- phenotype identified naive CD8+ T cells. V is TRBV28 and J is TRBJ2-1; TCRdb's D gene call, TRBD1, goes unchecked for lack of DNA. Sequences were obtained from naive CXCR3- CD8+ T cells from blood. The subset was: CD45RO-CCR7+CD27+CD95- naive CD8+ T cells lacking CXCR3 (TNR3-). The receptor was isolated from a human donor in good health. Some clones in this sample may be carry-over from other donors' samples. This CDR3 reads CASSPGAPLEQFF. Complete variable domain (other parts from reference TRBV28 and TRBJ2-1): DVKVTQSSRYLVKRTGEKVFLECVQDMDHENMFWYRQDPGLGLRLIYFSYDVKMKEKGDIPEGYSVSREKKERFSLILESASTNQTSMYLCASSPGAPLEQFFGPGTRLTVL.